The 18 T cell receptor beta chains reported below all come from one sample, sequenced in a study of post-analysis software for immune sequencing data. Overall study results and limits: Patients used about 5 TRBV segments, including TRBV5-6, TRBV5-1 and TRBV20-1, more often than controls.

Libraries were made from TCR beta cDNA, and they carried unique molecular identifiers. MiXCR, applied by TCRdb to the PCR reads, yields one record per CDR3 protein. The sample lists about 770,000 distinct CDR3 sequences, more than 45% occurring once. Their specific antigens are unknown. The specimen sequenced was blood. All receptors come from a girl aged 5 to 17 with multiple sclerosis.

The DNA for the CDR3 is TGTGCCAGCAGTACGGCGACAGGGGGCGTGGATGGCTACACCTTC. This gives the protein CASSTATGGVDGYTF. J is TRBJ1-2 and V is TRBV6-5, with 10 bases fitting TRBD1. The CDR3 runs 15 residues. With V trimmed by 5 bases and J by 6 bases, 9 bases remained unmatched. Germline assignment: CDR1 MNHEY and CDR2 SVGAGI.

The chain recombines TRBV6-6 with TRBJ1-6; D gene ambiguous. CDR1 is MNHNY, CDR2 SVGAGI, per germline (reference sequence). Trimming left V 0 bases short and J 10 bases short, with 10 bases between. This CDR3 has 14 residues. The CDR3 region is CASSYSEIGSPLHF. For the CDR3, the DNA is TGTGCCAGCAGTTACTCCGAGATTGGGTCACCCCTCCACTTT.

V is TRBV5-1 and J is TRBJ2-3, with D uncertain. Germline CDR1 SGHRS, CDR2 YFSETQ. The CDR3 length is 13 residues. V lost 4 bases and J 2 bases, leaving 8 bases between the germline ends. Here the CDR3 DNA reads TGCGCCAGCAGCCCCCGGGTCACAGATACGCAGTATTTT. This translates into CASSPRVTDTQYF.

The J gene is TRBJ2-7, the V gene TRBV12-3 or TRBV12-4, with D perhaps assigned TRBD1 or TRBD2 (5 bases each). The CDR3 runs to 15 residues. V was clipped by 3 bases and J by 5 bases, with 17 bases between them. CDR3 nucleotide sequence: TGTGCCAGCAGTTTGATTTGGGGGAGTACCCACGAGCAGTACTTC. It yields the protein CASSLIWGSTHEQYF.

The chain employs TRBV29-1 and TRBJ2-2; 13 bases are shared with TRBD2. Germline V CDR1 and CDR2: SQVTM, ANQGSEA. V lost 4 bases and J lost 6; bases outside the gene matches: 2. This CDR3 has 14 amino acids. CDR3 in amino acids: CSVGTSGRAGELFF. DNA for the CDR3: TGCAGCGTTGGGACTAGCGGGAGAGCCGGGGAGCTGTTTTTT.

This clonotype occurred a few times. Written as DNA, the CDR3 is TGTGCCAGCAGTTTATTAATGGAAGGGACAGGGGTGTCTAAGCAGTACTTC. The encoded protein is CASSLLMEGTGVSKQYF. The chain is built from TRBV27 and TRBJ2-4; 10 bases fit TRBD1. The CDR3 spans 17 residues. V was clipped by 1 base and J by 13 bases; unmatched bases: 16. Per germline, CDR1 MNHEY and CDR2 SMNVEV (reference sequence).

The genes are TRBV20-1 and TRBJ1-2; 10 nucleotides agree with TRBD1. With 6 bases clipped from V and 7 bases from J, the junction kept 11 bases outside the gene matches. The CDR3 runs to 14 residues. In germline, CDR1 is DFQATT, CDR2 SNEGSKA (reference sequence). CDR3 sequence: CSAYDRGRLRGYTF. CDR3 coding DNA: TGCAGTGCGTATGACAGGGGGCGTCTTCGTGGCTACACCTTC.

The gene calls are TRBV28 and TRBJ2-1; D is tentatively TRBD1 or TRBD2 (6 bases each). Trimming shortened V by 6 bases and J by 2 bases, and 14 bases separated the two germline ends. CDR3 length: 15 amino acids. The V gene's germline CDR1 is MDHEN and CDR2 SYDVKM. The CDR3 region is CASRSGHRAYNEQFF. In nucleotides, the CDR3 is TGTGCCAGCAGGAGCGGGCACAGGGCCTACAATGAGCAGTTCTTC.

A few counts support this clonotype. V and J are TRBV28 and TRBJ2-7, with 8 bases identical to TRBD2. The CDR3 covers 14 residues. CDR1 and CDR2 from the germline V gene are MDHEN and SYDVKM. J was trimmed by 2 bases and V by 5 bases; bases with no gene match: 5. The CDR3 is CASSASGPTYEQYF. The CDR3 coding sequence is TGTGCCAGCAGTGCTAGCGGGCCTACCTACGAGCAGTACTTC.

The rearrangement uses TRBV6-1 and TRBJ2-3; D is perhaps TRBD1 (5 bases). Germline-derived CDR1 and CDR2 are MNHNS and SASEGT. V was clipped by 5 bases and J by 0 bases, with 18 bases between them. This CDR3 region has 17 residues. CDR3 loop: CASSQGTGRPSTDTQYF. In DNA form, the CDR3 reads TGTGCCAGCAGTCAAGGTACAGGACGCCCTAGCACAGATACGCAGTATTTT.

This clonotype was picked up a small number of times. V and J are TRBV4-3 and TRBJ1-2; no definite D call. This CDR3 contains 16 residues. Germline values: CDR1 LGHNA, CDR2 YSLEER. The germline V and J ends were trimmed by 0 bases and 2 bases, with 13 bases remaining between them. CDR3 amino acids: CASSQDRLTANYGYTF. The DNA of the CDR3 is TGCGCCAGCAGCCAAGATCGCCTCACAGCGAACTATGGCTACACCTTC.

The gene calls are TRBV7-9 and TRBJ1-1; a weak D match, TRBD1 (6 bases). This CDR3 has 12 amino acids. Trimming shortened V by 4 bases and J by 11 bases, and 14 bases separated the two germline ends. CDR1 is SEHNR, CDR2 FQNEAQ, per germline (reference sequence). Written as DNA, the CDR3 is TGTGCCAGCAGCTATCAGGGGAACCGGGCTTTCTTT. Its translation: CASSYQGNRAFF. Combining the CDR3 with reference TRBV7-9 and TRBJ1-1 gives the whole variable domain DTGVSQNPRHKITKRGQNVTFRCDPISEHNRLYWYRQTLGQGPEFLTYFQNEAQLEKSRLLSDRFSAERPKGSFSTLEIQRTEQGDSAMYLCASSYQGNRAFFGQGTRLTVV.

The chain employs TRBV4-2 and TRBJ2-4, with D possibly being TRBD2 (7 bases). The end of the DNA aligns better with TRBJ2-7, so the J call may be wrong. The CDR3 is made up of 15 amino acids. Germline V gene lookup returns CDR1 LGHNA and CDR2 YNFKEQ. The CDR3 sequence is CASSQGGRESYEQYF. CDR3 DNA: TGTGCCAGCAGCCAAGGGGGGCGGGAGAGTTACGAGCAGTACTTC.

This chain links TRBV20-1 with TRBJ2-7; D not resolved. Trimming took off 0 bases at V and 4 bases at J, with 16 bases between the two ends. Germline V gene data show CDR1 as DFQATT and CDR2 as SNEGSKA (reference sequence). This CDR3 has 15 amino acids. CDR3 region: CSARDSSHAGYEQYF. Written as DNA, the CDR3 is TGCAGTGCTAGAGACTCGAGCCACGCCGGGTACGAGCAGTACTTC.

V and J are TRBV4-2 and TRBJ2-3, with D maybe TRBD2 (6 bases). V lost 4 bases and J 6 bases, leaving 20 bases between the germline ends. This CDR3 region has 16 residues. The germline gives CDR1 LGHNA, CDR2 YNFKEQ. In DNA, the CDR3 is TGTGCCAGCAGCCTATTCCGGGACTTACCTAGGGATACGCAGTATTTT. Translating it yields CASSLFRDLPRDTQYF.

The J gene is TRBJ1-1, the V gene TRBV7-9, with D uncertain. Germline CDR1 and CDR2: SEHNR and FQNEAQ (reference sequence). Trimming stripped 7 bases from V and 5 bases from J, with 20 bases between. CDR3 size: 15 residues. CDR3 amino acids: CASNFLSGGGTEAFF. CDR3 nucleotide sequence: TGTGCCAGCAACTTTTTATCGGGTGGTGGAACTGAAGCTTTCTTT.

This clonotype was seen more than once but under ten times. This chain links TRBV12-3 or TRBV12-4 with TRBJ2-7; D perhaps matches TRBD1 (6 bases). The J call may be in error: the DNA end matches TRBJ2-5 better. The CDR3 has 13 residues. In DNA, the CDR3 is TGTGCCAGCAGCTTTGGGGGCGACGAGACCCAGTACTTC. Residues: CASSFGGDETQYF.

The count of this clonotype is one. V usage is TRBV7-3 and J usage is TRBJ2-4, with TRBD1 as a possible D gene (7 bases). Germline values: CDR1 SGHTA, CDR2 FQGTGA. V was pared by 5 bases and J by 13 bases, with 24 bases between. CDR3 size: 15 residues. The CDR3 DNA reads TGTGCCAGCAGCCCCTCGACAGGGACGTTTCGGGAGCAGTACTTC. Translation: CASSPSTGTFREQYF.